The 32 T cell receptor beta chains listed next were all sequenced from one sample in a study of molecular identifiers for immune sequencing clone quantification (dated by TCRdb to about 2018). Receptor amplification or capture employed PCR. Data came from a NextSeq 500. The public reads were reanalyzed by TCRdb: fastp trimming at Q25, MiXCR alignment, in-frame beta chains only. Rows matching on CDR3 protein sequence are summarized as one entry with the most common DNA and genes. In this sample the table shows roughly 55,000 distinct CDR3 sequences, about a third of which occur a single time. The top ten hold 3.5% to 4% of the sample. Sequences were obtained from naive CD8+ T cells from blood, with Jurkat cell RNA spiked in. According to the study, the label for this sample's cell subset or site signals: FACS-sorted CD8+CD4-CCR7+CD45RA+ naive T cells. All receptors derive from a human donor in good health. Some libraries in this study had Jurkat cell RNA spiked in.

Regarding this clonotype: Its ends do not fully match the called genes, so a read error is possible. The chain carries TRBV13 and TRBJ1-2; D unclear. Germline V gene lookup returns CDR1 PRHDT and CDR2 FYEKMQ (reference sequence). This CDR3 region has 15 residues. As DNA, the CDR3 is TGTGCCAGCAGCTTGGGTAGAACAACCTTCTATGGCTACCCCTTC. This codes for CASSLGRTTFYGYPF. The complete variable domain, with remaining parts taken from reference TRBV13 and TRBJ1-2, reads AAGVIQSPRHLIKEKRETATLKCYPIPRHDTVYWYQQGPGQDPQFLISFYEKMQSDKGSIPDRFSAQQFSDYHSELNMSSLELGDSALYFCASSLGRTTFYGYPFGSGTRLTVV.

Regarding this clonotype: A clone one base away is much larger, so this may be a read error. The rearrangement joins TRBV28 to TRBJ1-5, with D perhaps TRBD1 (5 bases). CDR1 is MDHEN and CDR2 is SYDVKM in the germline V gene. The CDR3 is 15 residues long. CDR3 sequence reads: CASSRTGDSNLPQHF. The CDR3 bases are TGTGCCAGCAGCCGAACAGGCGATAGCAATCTGCCCCAGCATTTT. Together with reference TRBV28 and TRBJ1-5, the CDR3 gives the full variable domain: DVKVTQSSRYLVKRTGEKVFLECVQDMDHENMFWYRQDPGLGLRLIYFSYDVKMKEKGDIPEGYSVSREKKERFSLILESASTNQTSMYLCASSRTGDSNLPQHFGDGTRLSIL.

This clonotype was counted only a few times. The chain recombines TRBV10-3 with TRBJ2-3, with 8 bases lining up with TRBD2. The V gene end was trimmed by 6 bases and the J gene end by 4 bases; junction bases not matched to a gene: 12. CDR3 length equals 16 residues. The germline V gene encodes CDR1 ENHRY and CDR2 SYGVKD. CDR3 protein: CAISRGAGRAADTQYF. The CDR3 DNA reads TGTGCCATCAGCCGGGGGGCCGGGAGGGCAGCAGATACGCAGTATTTT.

This CDR3 is CASSLWGGQEQYF. CDR3 coding DNA: TGTGCCAGCAGCTTGTGGGGGGGGCAAGAGCAGTACTTC. This chain connects TRBV6-6 to TRBJ2-7, with TRBD2 as a possible D gene (7 bases). Trimming cost V 6 bases and J 7 bases, with 16 bases left between them. The CDR3 covers 13 residues. Looked up from germline, CDR1 is MNHNY and CDR2 is SVGAGI (reference sequence).

This clonotype occurred a few times. V is TRBV6-1 and J is TRBJ2-7; 9 bases align to TRBD1. The length of the CDR3 is 12 residues. V lost 6 bases to trimming and J lost 7 bases; unmatched junction nucleotides: 4. The germline gives CDR1 MNHNS, CDR2 SASEGT. CDR3 sequence reads: CASRDRGSEQYF. CDR3 sequence (DNA): TGTGCCAGCAGGGACAGGGGATCGGAGCAGTACTTC.

The chain carries TRBV2 and TRBJ2-7; D not certain. V lost 6 bases, J lost 2 bases, and 17 bases lay in between. The CDR3 loop spans 15 amino acids. The germline V gene has CDR1 SNHLY and CDR2 FYNNEI. The CDR3 DNA follows: TGTGCCAGCAGCCCGATGGGGAAGGATCCCTACGAGCAGTACTTC. Its translation is CASSPMGKDPYEQYF. The variable domain in full, completed from reference TRBV2 and TRBJ2-7, reads EPEVTQTPSHQVTQMGQEVILRCVPISNHLYFYWYRQILGQKVEFLVSFYNNEISEKSEIFDDQFSVERPDGSNFTLKIRSTKLEDSAMYFCASSPMGKDPYEQYFGPGTRLTVT.

This clonotype was found a few times. The V and J genes are TRBV6-4 and TRBJ2-3; 10 bases line up with TRBD2. Germline assignment: CDR1 MRHNA and CDR2 SNTAGT. V shed 8 bases, J shed 5 bases, and the junction held 4 bases outside the gene matches. The CDR3 contains 13 residues. CDR3 sequence reads: CASSRLAGDTQYF. In DNA, the CDR3 is TGTGCCAGCTCCCGACTAGCGGGAGATACGCAGTATTTT.

This chain joins TRBV7-2 and TRBJ2-3; D assignment may be TRBD1 or TRBD2 (6 bases each). The germline CDR1 and CDR2 sequences are SGHTA and FQGNSA. Trimming shortened V by 1 base and J by 8 bases, and 19 bases separated the two germline ends. The CDR3 is 16 amino acids. CDR3 nucleotides: TGTGCCAGCAGCTTAGAGGGGGGCAGGTACCCAGGTACGCAGTATTTT. Its protein is CASSLEGGRYPGTQYF.

V and J are TRBV6-5 and TRBJ2-4, with D perhaps matching TRBD1 (7 bases). CDR1 and CDR2 (germline): MNHEY, SVGAGI. V lost 8 bases and J 1 base, leaving 9 bases between the germline ends. The CDR3 has 13 amino acids. CDR3: CASGGGAKNIQYF. CDR3 sequence (DNA): TGTGCCAGCGGAGGGGGCGCCAAAAACATTCAGTACTTC.

The J gene is TRBJ2-3, the V gene TRBV20-1; 9 positions agree with TRBD2. CDR3 length: 15 amino acids. V lost 6 bases to trimming and J lost 8 bases; unmatched junction nucleotides: 15. Germline V gives CDR1 DFQATT, CDR2 SNEGSKA (reference sequence). The CDR3: CSAREAGGPSGTQYF. The CDR3 nucleotides read TGCAGTGCCCGGGAGGCGGGAGGGCCATCTGGTACGCAGTATTTT.

As concerns this clonotype: Its ends do not fully match the called genes, so a read error is possible. The chain combines TRBV5-6 with TRBJ2-1, with 13 bases identical to TRBD2. Germline CDR1 SGHDT, CDR2 YYEEEE. CDR3 size: 15 residues. The CDR3 loop reads CASSSGLAGVNAQFF. The CDR3 DNA reads as TGTGCCAGCAGCTCAGGACTAGCGGGAGTCAATGCGCAGTTCTTC.

This clonotype was picked up many times. The chain combines TRBV28 with TRBJ2-7; D unclear. V lost 4 bases to trimming and J lost 2 bases, with 3 bases between them. Germline V gene lookup returns CDR1 MDHEN and CDR2 SYDVKM. This CDR3 comprises 11 residues. The CDR3, as DNA: TGTGCCAGCAGTTACGCCTACGAGCAGTACTTC. Protein sequence: CASSYAYEQYF.

This clonotype was seen repeatedly, ten times or more. The chain links TRBV20-1 to TRBJ2-3, with 7 nucleotides matching TRBD2. The CDR3 runs 15 residues. With V trimmed by 7 bases and J by 5 bases, 15 bases remained unmatched. Germline CDR1 reads DFQATT; CDR2 reads SNEGSKA (reference sequence). The CDR3: CSGALAVINQDTQYF. The CDR3, as DNA: TGCAGTGGAGCCCTAGCGGTCATTAATCAAGATACGCAGTATTTT.

Points on this clonotype: A read error is possible here, since a much larger clone lies one base away. CDR3 loop: CSARDRLQENTEAFF. Here the CDR3 DNA reads TGCAGTGCTAGAGATAGATTGCAGGAGAACACTGAAGCTTTCTTT. J is TRBJ1-1 and V is TRBV20-1; no firm D call. V lost 0 bases, J lost 1 base, and 12 bases lay in between. Per germline, CDR1 DFQATT and CDR2 SNEGSKA (reference sequence). The CDR3 covers 15 residues.

Regarding this clonotype: One junction end does not reproduce the germline sequence, and a read error may be involved. The chain uses TRBV5-3 and TRBJ2-7; D is possibly TRBD2 (5 bases). TRBV5-3 is given ORF status, its function remaining uncertain. This CDR3 has 17 amino acids. This CDR3 reads CASSYGLAGARAYEQYF. The CDR3 bases are TGTGCCAGCAGCTACGGGCTGGCGGGCGCGAGAGCCTACGAGCAGTACTTC.

In its sample, this clonotype was seen many times. V usage is TRBV25-1 and J usage is TRBJ1-1; D gene uncertain. The CDR3 is 12 residues long. Trimming removed 1 base at V and 8 bases at J, with 8 bases between. CDR1 MGHDK and CDR2 SYGVNS come from the germline V gene. The CDR3 reads CASSEWGGEAFF. CDR3 coding DNA: TGTGCCAGCAGTGAATGGGGAGGGGAAGCTTTCTTT.

This sequence joins TRBV20-1 and TRBJ2-1; D gene unclear. V was shortened by 6 bases and J by 0 bases, with 9 bases between the two germline ends. CDR1 and CDR2 from the germline V gene are DFQATT and SNEGSKA (reference sequence). This CDR3 is built from 13 residues. CDR3 sequence: CSAERSSYNEQFF. CDR3 nucleotides: TGCAGTGCGGAGCGAAGCTCCTACAATGAGCAGTTCTTC.

This clonotype was counted only a few times. This chain links TRBV20-1 with TRBJ1-4; D is uncertain. There are 13 residues in the CDR3. V was clipped by 3 bases and J by 8 bases, with 13 bases between them. CDR1 and CDR2 from the germline V gene are DFQATT and SNEGSKA (reference sequence). The DNA for the CDR3 is TGCAGTGCTAGGCCGCTCAGGCGAGAAAAACTGTTTTTT. Translating gives CSARPLRREKLFF.

This clonotype was counted many times. The chain carries TRBV9 and TRBJ2-3; D is unresolved. The germline CDR1 and CDR2 sequences are SGDLS and YYNGEE. This CDR3 is built from 12 residues. The V and J ends lost 3 bases and 7 bases respectively, with 9 bases between them. The CDR3 is CASSAYPNTQYF. The CDR3 coding sequence is TGTGCCAGCAGCGCGTACCCGAATACGCAGTATTTT.

In its sample, this clonotype ranks as medium-sized. The gene calls are TRBV28 and TRBJ2-5, with TRBD1 matching over 8 bases. CDR1 and CDR2 (germline): MDHEN, SYDVKM. Trimming cost V 4 bases and J 3 bases; bases outside gene matches: 10. The CDR3 covers 16 residues. The CDR3 protein is CASSSLDREVKETQYF. The CDR3 bases are TGTGCCAGCAGTTCCCTGGACAGGGAGGTAAAAGAGACCCAGTACTTC.

Remarks on this clonotype: A read error may explain this, as a much larger clone is one base away. V gene TRBV6-5 combines with J gene TRBJ1-5, with 7 bases matching TRBD1. Germline CDR1 is MNHEY and CDR2 is SVGAGI. This CDR3 has 14 residues. The chain's CDR3 is CASRPGTVNQPHHF. The DNA of the CDR3 is TGTGCCAGCAGGCCCGGGACAGTGAATCAGCCCCATCATTTT.

As to this clonotype: This may come from a read error, since a much larger clone is one base off. This sequence joins TRBV7-6 and TRBJ1-1; D unresolved. Trimming removed 1 base at V and 7 bases at J, with 10 bases between. CDR1 is SGHVS and CDR2 is FNYEAQ in the germline V gene. CDR3 length equals 13 residues. The CDR3 DNA reads as TGTGCCAGCAGCTTAGAGGCGACAATTGAAGCTTTCTTT. Amino acid sequence: CASSLEATIEAFF.

This clonotype was detected only a few times. The J gene is TRBJ2-7, the V gene TRBV4-2; possibly TRBD1 or TRBD2 for D (5 bases each). V was shortened by 1 base and J by 7 bases, with 17 bases between the two germline ends. CDR1 is LGHNA and CDR2 is YNFKEQ in the germline V gene. The CDR3 consists of 15 residues. The CDR3 protein is CASSQVTAAGFEQYF. The CDR3 DNA is TGTGCCAGCAGCCAAGTGACAGCGGCCGGGTTTGAGCAGTACTTC.

As concerns this clonotype: A much more abundant neighbour one base away suggests this may be a read error. No conserved phenylalanine or tryptophan is present at the end of the CDR3, so a read error is the likely explanation. V and J are TRBV6-5 and TRBJ1-6; no clear D. Between the trimmed V and J ends, which lost 0 bases and 7 bases, there was a span of 10 bases. The germline gives CDR1 MNHEY, CDR2 SVGAGI. This CDR3 spans 15 amino acids. The CDR3 spells CASSYSVTGNSPLHY. The CDR3 DNA reads as TGTGCCAGCAGTTACTCGGTGACTGGGAATTCACCCCTCCACTAT.

This clonotype was recorded a few times. Written as DNA, the CDR3 is TGCAGTGCTAGGTTCTACGGGGAACCTGAAGCTTTCTTT. As protein: CSARFYGEPEAFF. The chain couples TRBV20-1 to TRBJ1-1; D remains unclear. From germline, CDR1 is DFQATT and CDR2 SNEGSKA (reference sequence). The CDR3 runs 13 residues. The V end lost 3 bases, the J end lost 6 bases, and 14 bases lay between the germline ends.

On this clonotype: This could be a read error, since a much larger clone is one nucleotide away. The rearrangement joins TRBV28 to TRBJ2-7; D might be TRBD1 or TRBD2, each matching 6 bases. Trimming removed 4 bases at V and 6 bases at J, with 16 bases between. Germline V gives CDR1 MDHEN, CDR2 SYDVKM. This CDR3 comprises 14 residues. Written as DNA, the CDR3 is TGTGCCAGCAGTTGGGGGGCTAGAGGATCCGAGCAGTACTTC. This translates into CASSWGARGSEQYF.

As concerns this clonotype: Mismatch with germline at one junction end may stem from a read error. The chain uses TRBV20-1 and TRBJ1-1, with a weak D call TRBD1 (6 bases). This CDR3 is 13 amino acids long. The germline gives CDR1 DFQATT, CDR2 SNEGSKA (reference sequence). CDR3 nucleotides: TGCAGTGCTAGAGTTCGGGGGGCGGGTGAAGCTATCTTT. Translated: CSARVRGAGEAIF.

In this sample, this clonotype turned up a few times. The genes are TRBV7-3 and TRBJ2-3, with TRBD2 matching over 7 bases. Losses at the gene ends were 1 base for V and 2 bases for J; bases not matched to a gene: 12. This CDR3 is 18 amino acids long. Germline lookup yields CDR1 SGHTA and CDR2 FQGTGA. The CDR3: CASSLNPNRREYTDTQYF. CDR3 bases: TGTGCCAGCAGCTTAAATCCCAACAGGCGGGAGTACACAGATACGCAGTATTTT.

This clonotype occurred a few times. The rearrangement links TRBV3-1 to TRBJ2-5; no reliable D call. CDR1 is LGHDT, CDR2 YNNKEL, per germline (reference sequence). The V end lost 2 bases, the J end lost 2 bases, and 12 bases lay between the germline ends. The CDR3 totals 15 residues. CDR3 bases: TGTGCCAGCAGCCAACTCCAGATTACACAAGAGACCCAGTACTTC. This sequence encodes CASSQLQITQETQYF.

The table lists this clonotype with a few counts. The rearrangement uses TRBV9 and TRBJ1-5, with a possible D match to TRBD1 (5 bases). Germline-derived CDR1 and CDR2 are SGDLS and YYNGEE. The V end was cut by 0 bases, the J end by 2 bases, with 9 bases between. The CDR3 length is 15 residues. CDR3 nucleotides: TGTGCCAGCAGCGTAGATGGGGCAGGCAATCAGCCCCAGCATTTT. Its protein is CASSVDGAGNQPQHF.

V is TRBV4-3 and J is TRBJ2-3; the D gene is possibly TRBD2 (6 bases). Trimming took off 3 bases at V and 0 bases at J, with 16 bases between the two ends. Germline CDR1 is LGHNA and CDR2 is YSLEER. The CDR3 loop spans 17 amino acids. The CDR3 reads CASSHSSSAPSTDTQYF. CDR3 sequence (DNA): TGCGCCAGCAGCCATTCTTCTAGCGCTCCTAGCACAGATACGCAGTATTTT.

Points on this clonotype: Being one base from a much bigger clone, this may be a read error. J is TRBJ2-3 and V is TRBV28; 7 bases align to TRBD2. Germline V CDR1 and CDR2: MDHEN, SYDVKM. The trim removed 6 bases at V and 1 base at J, leaving 4 bases unmatched. The CDR3 has 14 amino acids. CDR3 amino acids: CASRQRDGTDTQYF. In DNA, the CDR3 is TGTGCCAGCAGGCAGCGGGACGGCACAGATACGCAGTATTTT.